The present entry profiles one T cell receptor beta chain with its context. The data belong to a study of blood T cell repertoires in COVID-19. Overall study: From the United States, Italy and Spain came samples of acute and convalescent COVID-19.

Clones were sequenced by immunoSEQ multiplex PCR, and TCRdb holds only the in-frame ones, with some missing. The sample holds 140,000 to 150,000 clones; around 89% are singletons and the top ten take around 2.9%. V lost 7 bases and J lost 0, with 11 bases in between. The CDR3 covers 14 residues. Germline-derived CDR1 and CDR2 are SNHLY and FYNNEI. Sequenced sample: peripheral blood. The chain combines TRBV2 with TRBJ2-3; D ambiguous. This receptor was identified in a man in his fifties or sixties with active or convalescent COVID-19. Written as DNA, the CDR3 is TGTGCCAGCAAATCGCTACGTAGCACAGATACGCAGTATTTT. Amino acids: CASKSLRSTDTQYF. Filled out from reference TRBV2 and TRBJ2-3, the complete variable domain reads EPEVTQTPSHQVTQMGQEVILRCVPISNHLYFYWYRQILGQKVEFLVSFYNNEISEKSEIFDDQFSVERPDGSNFTLKIRSTKLEDSAMYFCASKSLRSTDTQYFGPGTRLTVL.